Below, 28 T cell receptor beta chains from the same sample are listed, as sequenced in a study of T cell responses to AZD1222 COVID-19 vaccine. Profiled with immunoSEQ multiplex PCR; TCRdb holds only in-frame clones, not every one. The data show approximately 200,000 clones, 90% to 95% seen once. Sequencing used peripheral blood, obtained on day 0 of AZD1222 vaccination. The source is an adult in good health.

V usage is TRBV19 and J usage is TRBJ2-4; TRBD2 matches at 9 bases. The CDR3 sequence is 17 residues long. Germline lookup yields CDR1 LNHDA and CDR2 SQIVND (reference sequence). V was pared by 5 bases and J by 7 bases, with 15 bases of the junction left unmatched. The CDR3 DNA sequence: TGTGCCAGTAGTCTCCGGGGTAGCGGGGGCCCATGGAACATTCAGTACTTC. This encodes CASSLRGSGGPWNIQYF.

This sequence joins TRBV9 and TRBJ2-5, with D tentatively TRBD2 (5 bases). CDR1 is SGDLS and CDR2 is YYNGEE in the germline V gene. The CDR3 consists of 16 residues. V lost 4 bases, J lost 5 bases, and 21 bases lay in between. The CDR3 spells CASSYESRRTPETQYF. In nucleotides, the CDR3 is TGTGCCAGCAGCTACGAATCAAGGAGGACCCCGGAGACCCAGTACTTC. Drawing the rest from reference TRBV9 and TRBJ2-5, the complete variable domain is DSGVTQTPKHLITATGQRVTLRCSPRSGDLSVYWYQQSLDQGLQFLIQYYNGEERAKGNILERFSAQQFPDLHSELNLSSLELGDSALYFCASSYESRRTPETQYFGPGTRLLVL.

This rearrangement joins TRBV6-2 or TRBV6-3 to TRBJ2-5; 8 bases match TRBD1. With 6 bases clipped from V and 3 bases from J, the junction kept 6 bases outside the gene matches. The CDR3 consists of 14 residues. Germline CDR1 reads MNHEY; CDR2 reads SVGEGT. CDR3 region: CASSQDRVEETQYF. In nucleotides, the CDR3 is TGTGCCAGCAGCCAGGACAGGGTCGAAGAGACCCAGTACTTC.

This clone was recorded once. The genes are TRBV5-1 and TRBJ2-3; D is undetermined. Germline CDR1 and CDR2: SGHRS and YFSETQ. The CDR3 contains 13 residues. V lost 0 bases, J lost 6 bases, and 8 bases lay in between. The CDR3 spells CASSLVLTDTQYF. CDR3 in DNA: TGCGCCAGCAGCTTGGTTTTAACGGATACGCAGTATTTT.

This clone was seen only once. The chain is built from TRBV4-1 and TRBJ1-2; maybe TRBD1 (6 bases). The CDR3 contains 15 residues. Germline loops: CDR1 MGHRA, CDR2 YSYEKL. The germline V and J ends were trimmed by 0 bases and 8 bases, with 16 bases remaining between them. CDR3 sequence (DNA): TGCGCCAGCAGCCAAGATCAAGGGGGTTTATTCGGCTACACCTTC. Translating it yields CASSQDQGGLFGYTF.

CDR3 region: CASSQEMGQGASNEKLFF. As DNA, the CDR3 is TGTGCCAGCAGCCAAGAGATGGGACAGGGGGCGAGTAATGAAAAACTGTTTTTT. The V and J genes are TRBV4-2 and TRBJ1-4; 12 nucleotides align to TRBD1. With 0 bases clipped from V and 4 bases from J, the junction kept 6 bases outside the gene matches. This CDR3 is built from 18 residues. In germline, CDR1 is LGHNA, CDR2 YNFKEQ.

The rearrangement uses TRBV14 and TRBJ1-1, with D possibly matching TRBD1 (6 bases). Deletions cut 1 base from V and 4 bases from J, with 19 bases between. Germline V gene data show CDR1 as SGHDN and CDR2 as FVKESK. CDR3 length: 17 residues. CDR3 nucleotides: TGTGCCAGCAGCCAAGCTCGATCGGGGGCGCGGAGCACTGAAGCTTTCTTT. Translating it yields CASSQARSGARSTEAFF.

This chain joins TRBV7-9 and TRBJ2-1, with 13 positions matching TRBD2. Per the germline V gene, CDR1 is SEHNR and CDR2 is FQNEAQ (reference sequence). The junction had 8 bases not matched to a gene; V was cut back by 5 bases and J by 4 bases. The CDR3 extends over 17 amino acids. CDR3 coding DNA: TGTGCCAGCAGCCGGGGACTAGCGGGAAATCCATACAATGAGCAGTTCTTC. Its translation: CASSRGLAGNPYNEQFF.

This clone has just one count. V gene TRBV27 combines with J gene TRBJ2-5, with TRBD2 identical over 13 bases. CDR1 and CDR2 from the germline V gene are MNHEY and SMNVEV (reference sequence). V gave up 6 bases and J gave up 2 bases; unmatched junction bases: 3. The CDR3 is 15 residues long. In DNA form, the CDR3 reads TGTGCCAGCAGAACTAGCGGGAGGGGTCAAGAGACCCAGTACTTC. Amino acids: CASRTSGRGQETQYF.

This sequence joins TRBV11-2 and TRBJ2-7, with D maybe TRBD2 (5 bases). The CDR3 spans 15 residues. V lost 1 base to trimming and J lost 3 bases, with 13 bases between them. Germline V CDR1 and CDR2: SGHAT, FQNNGV. This chain's CDR3 is CASSLGTGIIYEQYF. In DNA, the CDR3 is TGTGCCAGCAGCTTAGGGACTGGTATAATCTACGAGCAGTACTTC. Filled out from reference TRBV11-2 and TRBJ2-7, the complete variable domain reads EAGVAQSPRYKIIEKRQSVAFWCNPISGHATLYWYQQILGQGPKLLIQFQNNGVVDDSQLPKDRFSAERLKGVDSTLKIQPAKLEDSAVYLCASSLGTGIIYEQYFGPGTRLTVT.

V and J are TRBV3-1 (or the pseudogene TRBV3-2) and TRBJ2-3, with 11 nucleotides matching TRBD2. The CDR3 is 20 amino acids. Germline V gene sequence: CDR1 LGHDT, CDR2 YNNKEL (reference sequence). The J segment lost 4 bases and the V segment lost 0 bases, leaving 15 bases of the junction unmatched. CDR3 residues: CASSQEGRLAGLFRPDTQYF. DNA for the CDR3: TGTGCCAGCAGCCAAGAAGGTCGACTAGCGGGATTATTCCGGCCAGATACGCAGTATTTT.

The chain couples TRBV10-3 to TRBJ2-3; D remains unclear. The CDR3 spans 14 residues. Deletions cut 7 bases from V and 0 bases from J, with 11 bases between. The germline CDR1 and CDR2 sequences are ENHRY and SYGVKD. In DNA form, the CDR3 reads TGTGCCATCATGGTCCACCCTAGCACAGATACGCAGTATTTT. Its translation is CAIMVHPSTDTQYF.

The chain joins TRBV11-3 to TRBJ1-4; 10 bases are shared with TRBD1. Germline values: CDR1 SGHNT, CDR2 YENEEA. The CDR3 is 19 amino acids. J was trimmed by 0 bases and V by 4 bases; bases with no gene match: 11. This CDR3 is CASSSPGTGDTATNEKLFF. DNA for the CDR3: TGTGCCAGCAGCTCGCCCGGGACAGGGGACACCGCAACTAATGAAAAACTGTTTTTT.

The chain joins TRBV5-4 to TRBJ1-2, with D possibly being TRBD1 (5 bases). V lost 4 bases to trimming and J lost 1 base, with 14 bases between them. Germline loops: CDR1 SGHNT, CDR2 YYREEE (reference sequence). The length of the CDR3 is 15 residues. The CDR3 DNA sequence: TGTGCCAGCAGCATCCCGGGACGGAATAACTATGGCTACACCTTC. Its translation is CASSIPGRNNYGYTF.

V and J are TRBV30 and TRBJ1-5; D is unclear. The ends were cut back, 3 bases at V and 7 bases at J, with 13 bases in the middle. Per the germline V gene, CDR1 is GTSNPN and CDR2 is SVGIG (reference sequence). There are 13 residues in the CDR3. Here the CDR3 reads CAWSPPNAQPQHF. Written as DNA, the CDR3 is TGTGCCTGGAGCCCCCCGAACGCCCAGCCCCAGCATTTT.

This clone appeared once. The genes are TRBV29-1 and TRBJ2-1; 15 bases match TRBD2. The CDR3 runs 15 residues. V lost 5 bases and J lost 6; bases outside the gene matches: 5. Germline CDR1 and CDR2: SQVTM and ANQGSEA. The CDR3 here is CSVRTSGRAFNEQFF. Here the CDR3 DNA reads TGCAGCGTTCGGACTAGCGGGAGGGCCTTCAATGAGCAGTTCTTC.

The chain has TRBV9 and TRBJ1-3, with D tentatively TRBD1 (5 bases). CDR1 SGDLS and CDR2 YYNGEE come from the germline V gene. The CDR3 is 13 amino acids. V lost 3 bases, J lost 4 bases, and 8 bases lay in between. The CDR3 bases are TGTGCCAGCAGCGAGGGACTGGGAAACACCATATATTTT. Amino acid sequence: CASSEGLGNTIYF.

The chain links TRBV5-4 to TRBJ2-7; 10 bases line up with TRBD1. The V segment lost 3 bases and the J segment 6 bases; nucleotides outside the gene matches: 12. CDR3 size: 16 residues. The germline V gene encodes CDR1 SGHNT and CDR2 YYREEE (reference sequence). As DNA, the CDR3 is TGTGCCAGCAGCTCGGGGGCCGGGACAGGGGTAAGCGAGCAGTACTTC. Translated, it gives CASSSGAGTGVSEQYF.

The rearrangement links TRBV6-5 to TRBJ2-7; 12 bases map to TRBD2. Germline CDR1 MNHEY, CDR2 SVGAGI. The J segment lost 6 bases and the V segment lost 6 bases, leaving 3 bases of the junction unmatched. This CDR3 is built from 13 residues. CDR3 DNA sequence: TGTGCCAGCAGCAGACTAGCGGGGGCCGAGCAGTACTTC. Translating gives CASSRLAGAEQYF.

The genes are TRBV18 and TRBJ1-5; tentatively, D is TRBD1 (5 bases). The V and J ends lost 3 bases and 7 bases respectively, with 16 bases between them. This CDR3 is built from 15 residues. The germline V gene encodes CDR1 KGHSH and CDR2 LQKENI. The chain's CDR3 is CASSPSQGSVQPQHF. DNA of the CDR3: TGTGCCAGCTCACCGTCCCAGGGTTCGGTGCAGCCCCAGCATTTT. The entire variable domain, with the rest obtained from reference TRBV18 and TRBJ1-5, is as follows: NAGVMQNPRHLVRRRGQEARLRCSPMKGHSHVYWYRQLPEEGLKFMVYLQKENIIDESGMPKERFSAEFPKEGPSILRIQQVVRGDSAAYFCASSPSQGSVQPQHFGDGTRLSIL.

Only one count was recorded for this clone. At one end, the junction sequence differs from germline, possibly due to a read error. The chain is built from TRBV7-3 and TRBJ1-1; TRBD1 agrees at 7 bases. This CDR3 contains 17 residues. Looked up from germline, CDR1 is SGHTA and CDR2 is FQGTGA. The CDR3 DNA follows: TGTGCCAGCAGGTTAACAGGGGTCACAAGGCTGAACACTGAAGCTTTCTTT. Translated: CASRLTGVTRLNTEAFF.

This chain uses TRBV5-1 with TRBJ2-2, with 10 positions matching TRBD2. The CDR3 is 15 amino acids. The germline CDR1 and CDR2 sequences are SGHRS and YFSETQ. Trimming took 2 bases from V and 8 from J; bases not matched to a gene: 6. In nucleotides, the CDR3 is TGCGCCAGCAGCTTCCGACTAGCGGGTCGAGGGGAGCTGTTTTTT. Encoded protein: CASSFRLAGRGELFF.

On this clone: Distinct nucleotide sequences in the sample also encode this CDR3. The rearrangement links TRBV9 to TRBJ1-1; D not certain. CDR1 is SGDLS and CDR2 is YYNGEE in the germline V gene. CDR3 length: 14 amino acids. Trimming pared 0 bases from V and 1 base from J, leaving 7 bases between. CDR3 amino acids: CASSVGPENTEAFF. In DNA, the CDR3 is TGTGCCAGCAGCGTAGGGCCAGAGAACACTGAAGCTTTCTTT.

The chain combines TRBV5-6 with TRBJ2-2; 7 nucleotides agree with TRBD1. V trimming: 4 bases; J trimming: 6 bases; junction bases outside the gene matches: 3. Germline V lookup: CDR1 SGHDT, CDR2 YYEEEE. This CDR3 spans 13 amino acids. The CDR3 nucleotides are TGTGCCAGCAGCCTGGGACAGCCCGGGGAGCTGTTTTTT. Its translation is CASSLGQPGELFF.

The chain couples TRBV13 to TRBJ1-5; possible D gene TRBD1, 5 bases. Germline values: CDR1 PRHDT, CDR2 FYEKMQ (reference sequence). CDR3 length equals 14 residues. V was clipped by 3 bases and J by 3 bases, with 9 bases between them. As DNA, the CDR3 is TGTGCCAGCAGCTTGGGGGGAAACAATCAGCCCCAGCATTTT. This gives the protein CASSLGGNNQPQHF.

The count of this clone is one. The rearrangement links TRBV29-1 to TRBJ2-7; the match to TRBD2 covers 9 bases. The CDR3 contains 15 residues. CDR1 is SQVTM and CDR2 is ANQGSEA in the germline V gene. V was clipped by 4 bases and J by 0 bases; unmatched bases: 7. CDR3 nucleotides: TGCAGCGTTGGGGTTGCTAGCGGGACCTCCTACGAGCAGTACTTC. It translates to CSVGVASGTSYEQYF.

The V call is TRBV9, the J call TRBJ2-7; D call uncertain. V lost 0 bases and J lost 2, with 12 bases in between. In germline, CDR1 is SGDLS, CDR2 YYNGEE. This CDR3 has 15 residues. CDR3 nucleotide sequence: TGTGCCAGCAGCGTAGCGAGCAGCACCACCTACGAGCAGTACTTC. Translated: CASSVASSTTYEQYF.

V usage is TRBV6-1 and J usage is TRBJ1-5, with TRBD1 as a possible D gene (5 bases). Germline CDR1 reads MNHNS; CDR2 reads SASEGT. CDR3 length: 13 amino acids. With 3 bases removed from V and 6 bases from J, the gap between germline ends came to 9 bases. The CDR3 DNA follows: TGTGCCAGCAGTGAGGGGGGAGGTCAGCCCCAGCATTTT. Its protein product is CASSEGGGQPQHF.